The 32 T cell receptor beta chains below come from one sample, sequenced in a study of blood T cell repertoires in COVID-19. Here immunoSEQ multiplex PCR was the method, and the copy in TCRdb shows in-frame clones only, minus some. Among tens of thousands of clones, roughly nine tenths were seen once, and the ten largest hold around 3.6%. Specimen: peripheral blood. The receptors shown here come from a woman aged 50 to 60 with COVID-19, enrolled during active disease.

The chain has TRBV19 and TRBJ2-5; D gene ambiguous. In germline, CDR1 is LNHDA, CDR2 SQIVND (reference sequence). The CDR3 extends over 17 amino acids. The V gene lost 5 bases and the J gene lost 1 base, with 20 bases spanning the gap. CDR3 DNA sequence: TGTGCCAGTAGTTTAACAACACCCCAGCGTTCCCAAGAGACCCAGTACTTC. This encodes CASSLTTPQRSQETQYF.

The V gene is TRBV6-6, the J gene TRBJ2-1; 9 bases are a match to TRBD2. This CDR3 is built from 14 residues. The germline CDR1 and CDR2 sequences are MNHNY and SVGAGI (reference sequence). J was trimmed by 6 bases and V by 8 bases; bases with no gene match: 8. CDR3 loop: CASAGSGRLNEQFF. The CDR3 DNA sequence: TGTGCCAGCGCCGGTAGCGGGAGACTCAATGAGCAGTTCTTC.

V usage is TRBV30 and J usage is TRBJ2-2, with unresolved D. CDR3 length: 11 amino acids. The V end lost 8 bases, the J end lost 8 bases, and 12 bases lay between the germline ends. Germline V lookup: CDR1 GTSNPN, CDR2 SVGIG (reference sequence). Written as DNA, the CDR3 is TGTGCCGGGCTGACATTGGGGGAGCTGTTTTTT. It encodes CAGLTLGELFF.

The chain uses TRBV5-1 and TRBJ2-1, with D tentatively TRBD2 (5 bases). Looked up from germline, CDR1 is SGHRS and CDR2 is YFSETQ. V lost 7 bases and J lost 0, with 11 bases in between. The CDR3 runs to 14 residues. The CDR3 region is CASRGGSSYNEQFF. The CDR3 bases are TGCGCCAGCCGTGGAGGTAGCTCCTACAATGAGCAGTTCTTC.

The V gene is TRBV5-1, the J gene TRBJ2-1; D is perhaps TRBD2 (6 bases). The length of the CDR3 is 14 residues. Germline V gene data show CDR1 as SGHRS and CDR2 as YFSETQ. Trimming removed 3 bases at V and 0 bases at J, with 7 bases between. The CDR3 reads CASSYGSSYNEQFF. The DNA of the CDR3 is TGCGCCAGCAGCTACGGGAGCTCCTACAATGAGCAGTTCTTC.

The V gene is TRBV6-2 or TRBV6-3, the J gene TRBJ2-5; D gene uncertain. Germline CDR1 is MNHEY and CDR2 is SVGEGT. The CDR3 consists of 14 residues. The V and J ends lost 0 bases and 5 bases respectively, with 10 bases between them. The CDR3, as DNA: TGTGCCAGCAGTTACTCGAAGGTCGGGGAGACCCAGTACTTC. Its translation is CASSYSKVGETQYF.

The chain is built from TRBV7-2 and TRBJ2-7; TRBD2 matches 12 bases. With 4 bases clipped from V and 4 bases from J, the junction kept 5 bases outside the gene matches. Per germline, CDR1 SGHTA and CDR2 FQGNSA. This CDR3 is built from 15 residues. CDR3: CASSYRTSGTYEQYF. The CDR3 DNA reads TGTGCCAGCAGCTACCGGACTAGCGGGACATACGAGCAGTACTTC.

This chain links TRBV19 with TRBJ2-3; 14 bases align to TRBD2. The J segment lost 0 bases and the V segment lost 4 bases, leaving 6 bases of the junction unmatched. The CDR3 runs to 18 residues. Germline V lookup: CDR1 LNHDA, CDR2 SQIVND (reference sequence). The CDR3 reads CASSTRLAGGSSTDTQYF. Here the CDR3 DNA reads TGTGCCAGTAGTACCCGACTAGCGGGAGGGTCTAGCACAGATACGCAGTATTTT.

This clone was detected once. The chain is built from TRBV28 and TRBJ1-3; maybe TRBD1 (5 bases). V was trimmed by 5 bases and J by 2 bases, leaving 22 bases between them. The CDR3 has 18 residues. Per germline, CDR1 MDHEN and CDR2 SYDVKM. CDR3 amino acids: CASSPTVFGLGAGNTIYF. In DNA, the CDR3 is TGTGCCAGCAGTCCCACGGTTTTCGGGCTAGGGGCTGGAAACACCATATATTTT.

The chain joins TRBV9 to TRBJ2-1; D remains unclear. Trimming removed 0 bases at V and 7 bases at J, with 20 bases between. From germline, CDR1 is SGDLS and CDR2 YYNGEE. This CDR3 contains 17 residues. CDR3 sequence reads: CASSVDPRLASVNEQFF. Here the CDR3 DNA reads TGTGCCAGCAGCGTAGATCCGAGGTTAGCTTCGGTGAATGAGCAGTTCTTC. Drawing the rest from reference TRBV9 and TRBJ2-1, the complete variable domain is DSGVTQTPKHLITATGQRVTLRCSPRSGDLSVYWYQQSLDQGLQFLIQYYNGEERAKGNILERFSAQQFPDLHSELNLSSLELGDSALYFCASSVDPRLASVNEQFFGPGTRLTVL.

This rearrangement joins TRBV3-1 (or the pseudogene TRBV3-2) to TRBJ2-1; 9 nucleotides agree with TRBD2. This CDR3 comprises 15 residues. The V and J ends lost 4 bases and 11 bases, in that order; junction bases with no gene match: 12. Germline CDR1 is LGHDT and CDR2 is YNNKEL (reference sequence). The CDR3 reads CASSLGSGGLIKQFF. DNA for the CDR3: TGTGCCAGCAGCCTCGGTAGCGGGGGCTTAATAAAGCAGTTCTTC.

The chain is built from TRBV19 and TRBJ2-3; 7 bases line up with TRBD2. V trimming: 5 bases; J trimming: 6 bases; junction bases outside the gene matches: 11. CDR3 length: 15 residues. Germline V gene lookup returns CDR1 LNHDA and CDR2 SQIVND (reference sequence). The CDR3 DNA reads as TGTGCCAGTAGTGCCGGACCGGGAGGAACCGATACGCAGTATTTT. It yields the protein CASSAGPGGTDTQYF.

This clone was seen a single time. The genes are TRBV5-1 and TRBJ2-1; 8 nucleotides line up with TRBD1. Germline CDR1 is SGHRS and CDR2 is YFSETQ. J gave up 6 bases and V 1 base, and 6 bases lay outside the gene matches. The CDR3 runs to 15 residues. CDR3 nucleotide sequence: TGCGCCAGCAGCTTGTCGGGACAGGAGGTCAATGAGCAGTTCTTC. It specifies CASSLSGQEVNEQFF.

The chain links TRBV6-5 to TRBJ2-7, with 8 nucleotides matching TRBD1. Germline V CDR1 and CDR2: MNHEY, SVGAGI. The CDR3 contains 11 residues. V lost 6 bases to trimming and J lost 6 bases; unmatched junction nucleotides: 1. The CDR3 here is CASRQGVEQYF. The CDR3 DNA is TGTGCCAGCAGACAGGGGGTCGAGCAGTACTTC.

This clone was observed a single time. V is TRBV24-1 and J is TRBJ1-4; 9 bases map to TRBD1. The CDR3 has 17 residues. Unmatched junction bases numbered 13, after V lost 4 bases and J lost 8 bases. Germline V CDR1 and CDR2: KGHDR, SFDVKD. The CDR3 spells CATSDPSPTGGREKLFF. CDR3 coding DNA: TGTGCCACCAGTGACCCCTCTCCGACAGGGGGTAGAGAAAAACTGTTTTTT.

This clone was counted a single time. The chain recombines TRBV7-3 with TRBJ2-1, with TRBD2 identical over 14 bases. The germline V gene encodes CDR1 SGHTA and CDR2 FQGTGA. The junction had 9 bases not matched to a gene; V was cut back by 5 bases and J by 9 bases. The CDR3 runs to 16 residues. In DNA, the CDR3 is TGTGCCAGCAGCCCTATCGGCGGACTAGCGGGAGGTGAGCAGTTCTTC. Protein sequence: CASSPIGGLAGGEQFF.

The chain has TRBV7-9 and TRBJ2-3; 8 bases fit TRBD2. CDR1 and CDR2 (germline): SEHNR, FQNEAQ (reference sequence). The CDR3 has 15 amino acids. The V segment lost 4 bases and the J segment 4 bases; nucleotides outside the gene matches: 7. This CDR3 is CASSSRGEGADTQYF. CDR3 bases: TGTGCCAGCAGCTCGCGGGGGGAAGGCGCAGATACGCAGTATTTT. The entire variable domain, with the rest obtained from reference TRBV7-9 and TRBJ2-3, is as follows: DTGVSQNPRHKITKRGQNVTFRCDPISEHNRLYWYRQTLGQGPEFLTYFQNEAQLEKSRLLSDRFSAERPKGSFSTLEIQRTEQGDSAMYLCASSSRGEGADTQYFGPGTRLTVL.

This chain joins TRBV5-1 and TRBJ1-4, with 7 nucleotides matching TRBD1. The length of the CDR3 is 14 residues. Trimming cost V 5 bases and J 7 bases; bases outside gene matches: 8. Germline assignment: CDR1 SGHRS and CDR2 YFSETQ. The CDR3 is CASSWDSKAEKLFF. DNA of the CDR3: TGCGCCAGCAGTTGGGACAGCAAGGCTGAAAAACTGTTTTTT.

This clone was counted a single time. For the CDR3, the DNA is TGTGCCAGTAGTGACCCCCGGGGTCAGGTCACTGAAGCTTTCTTT. Encoded protein: CASSDPRGQVTEAFF. V gene TRBV19 combines with J gene TRBJ1-1; D remains ambiguous. V was pared by 5 bases and J by 4 bases, with 17 bases between. This CDR3 has 15 residues. Germline assignment: CDR1 LNHDA and CDR2 SQIVND (reference sequence).

The V and J genes are TRBV3-1 (or the pseudogene TRBV3-2) and TRBJ2-2; D gene ambiguous. This CDR3 contains 15 residues. The ends were cut back, 0 bases at V and 8 bases at J, with 13 bases in the middle. Germline CDR1 and CDR2: LGHDT and YNNKEL (reference sequence). The chain's CDR3 is CASSQDETTPGELFF. The DNA of the CDR3 is TGTGCCAGCAGCCAAGATGAAACGACTCCAGGGGAGCTGTTTTTT.

The chain carries TRBV14 and TRBJ2-3; unclear D gene. CDR3 length equals 11 residues. Trimming shortened V by 2 bases and J by 7 bases, and 4 bases separated the two germline ends. Germline values: CDR1 SGHDN, CDR2 FVKESK. The CDR3 spells CASSQSYTQYF. CDR3 DNA: TGTGCCAGCAGCCAATCCTATACGCAGTATTTT.

The rearrangement joins TRBV7-9 to TRBJ2-5, with D possibly matching TRBD2 (6 bases). V gave up 0 bases and J gave up 4 bases, with 12 bases separating them. The CDR3 length is 15 residues. CDR1 SEHNR and CDR2 FQNEAQ come from the germline V gene (reference sequence). Here the CDR3 reads CASSLASGVGETQYF. CDR3 in DNA: TGTGCCAGCAGCTTAGCTTCGGGAGTAGGAGAGACCCAGTACTTC.

The rearrangement uses TRBV5-4 and TRBJ2-1; D unresolved. Trimming removed 3 bases from V and 4 bases from J, with 14 bases in between. This CDR3 contains 15 residues. From germline, CDR1 is SGHNT and CDR2 YYREEE (reference sequence). For the CDR3, the DNA is TGTGCCAGCAGCTCGTACAGAGATATTTACAATGAGCAGTTCTTC. Its translation: CASSSYRDIYNEQFF.

The chain employs TRBV5-1 and TRBJ2-1, with D tentatively TRBD2 (6 bases). Trimming removed 5 bases at V and 7 bases at J, with 22 bases between. Germline values: CDR1 SGHRS, CDR2 YFSETQ. The CDR3 consists of 16 residues. CDR3 nucleotide sequence: TGCGCCAGCAGTTCTTACCGGGAGACAGCGGTAAATGAGCAGTTCTTC. Amino acids: CASSSYRETAVNEQFF.

The chain is built from TRBV7-3 and TRBJ1-3, with unresolved D. V gave up 6 bases and J gave up 8 bases, with 11 bases separating them. Germline V gives CDR1 SGHTA, CDR2 FQGTGA. The CDR3 sequence is 12 residues long. This chain's CDR3 is CASSNTRDTIYF. CDR3 nucleotides: TGTGCCAGCAGTAACACCCGGGACACCATATATTTT.

The chain is built from TRBV14 and TRBJ2-1; D gene unclear. V shed 5 bases and J shed 6 bases, with 5 bases lying between them. The CDR3 length is 11 residues. Germline-derived CDR1 and CDR2 are SGHDN and FVKESK. For the CDR3, the DNA is TGTGCCAGCAGCTATTTCAATGAGCAGTTCTTC. Its protein is CASSYFNEQFF.

The chain recombines TRBV6-2 or TRBV6-3 with TRBJ1-2; 7 bases agree with TRBD1. V was pared by 2 bases and J by 2 bases, with 5 bases of the junction left unmatched. This CDR3 has 15 residues. The germline V gene has CDR1 MNHEY and CDR2 SVGEGT. CDR3 protein: CASSYRQGFNYGYTF. In DNA, the CDR3 is TGTGCCAGCAGTTACCGACAGGGTTTCAACTATGGCTACACCTTC.

This chain connects TRBV2 to TRBJ2-1, with TRBD2 matching 7 bases. This CDR3 has 15 amino acids. From germline, CDR1 is SNHLY and CDR2 FYNNEI. V lost 2 bases to trimming and J lost 2 bases; unmatched junction nucleotides: 3. CDR3 protein: CASSELAGAYNEQFF. CDR3 in DNA: TGTGCCAGCAGTGAATTGGCGGGAGCCTACAATGAGCAGTTCTTC.

The V and J genes are TRBV30 and TRBJ1-1, with 7 bases matching TRBD1. The CDR3 is 13 amino acids. V gave up 5 bases and J gave up 8 bases; unmatched junction bases: 11. CDR1 is GTSNPN and CDR2 is SVGIG in the germline V gene (reference sequence). This CDR3 reads CAWWNRGAHEAFF. The CDR3 DNA follows: TGTGCCTGGTGGAACAGGGGAGCGCACGAAGCTTTCTTT.

This clone was detected only a few times. The chain recombines TRBV4-2 with TRBJ2-5; D is possibly TRBD2 (6 bases). V dropped 4 bases and J dropped 1 base, with 10 bases sitting between them. CDR3 length: 14 amino acids. CDR1 and CDR2 (germline): LGHNA, YNFKEQ. CDR3 region: CASSREEGQETQYF. As DNA, the CDR3 is TGTGCCAGCAGCCGAGAGGAGGGCCAAGAGACCCAGTACTTC.

This chain links TRBV20-1 with TRBJ2-7; D ambiguous. CDR1 is DFQATT, CDR2 SNEGSKA, per germline (reference sequence). V was trimmed by 5 bases and J by 4 bases, leaving 9 bases between them. The CDR3 has 11 amino acids. The CDR3 DNA reads as TGCAGTGCTCAAGACTGGTACGAGCAGTACTTC. It encodes CSAQDWYEQYF.

This clone was observed a single time. The V gene is TRBV6-4, the J gene TRBJ2-1; 8 bases match TRBD2. The V segment lost 0 bases and the J segment 1 base; nucleotides outside the gene matches: 20. This CDR3 has 22 residues. Germline CDR1 reads MRHNA; CDR2 reads SNTAGT. The CDR3 loop reads CASSDSRLLPSGPLRSYNEQFF. Here the CDR3 DNA reads TGTGCCAGCAGTGACTCCCGACTGTTGCCTAGCGGGCCTTTGAGATCCTACAATGAGCAGTTCTTC.